The clone carrying this T cell receptor beta chain came up many times. This record belongs to a study of spatial heterogeneity in lung cancer. Time point denoted: sample taken at primary tumor resection. Unsorted tumor, nontumor lung tissue or cryopreserved PBMC supplied the whole RNA. TCRdb fed the 5' RACE reads into MiXCR, producing one record per CDR3 protein. The table includes some 11,000 distinct CDR3 sequences, 8.5% to 9.5% detected once. Germline values: CDR1 SGHRS, CDR2 YFSETQ. V trimming: 7 bases; J trimming: 2 bases; junction bases outside the gene matches: 6. CDR3 length equals 13 residues.

The gene calls are TRBV5-1 and TRBJ2-7; TRBD1 matches 7 bases. This TCR was recovered from a male donor with early-stage non-small cell lung cancer. Sequencing used PBMCs, obtained at surgery. This CDR3 reads CASSPDRPYEQYF. The CDR3 DNA is TGCGCCAGCTCCCCGGACAGGCCCTACGAGCAGTACTTC.